The rows below give T cell receptor beta chains drawn from one sample of a study of T cell repertoires in cytomegalovirus infection. TCRdb fed the reads into MiXCR, producing one record per CDR3 protein. The sample lists 650,000 to 900,000 distinct CDR3 sequences; 25% to 30% were seen once. Antigen specificity for these receptors is unknown. The source was cultured CD8+ T cells from PBMCs, collected from culture after CMV antigen stimulation. Every receptor here comes from a human donor in good health (CMV status not recorded). Some clones in this sample may be carry-over from other donors' samples. Both conserved end residues are part of each CDR3. The D gene is left open where the match is weak. A clone size is listed for some rows: how often the clone was seen (once, few, many), or a class if it is expanded.

>TRBV27|.|TRBD1|TRBJ2-7
TGTGCCAGCAGCTCTACTCCGGGACAGGGCCCTTCCTACGAGCAGTACTTC
CASSSTPGQGPSYEQYF
>TRBV27|.|TRBD1|TRBJ1-2
TGTGCCAGCAGTCCCGACAGGGGAACAGGCTACACCTTC
CASSPDRGTGYTF
>TRBV18|.|.|TRBJ1-5
TGTGCCAGCTCATTGATGGACAGAGATCAGCCCCAGCATTTT
CASSLMDRDQPQHF
>TRBV6-1|.|.|TRBJ2-3
TGTGCCAGCAGTGAACCAGTGGACATCTACCTCACAGATACGCAGTATTTT
CASSEPVDIYLTDTQYF
>TRBV7-9|few|.|TRBJ2-5
TGTGCCAGCAGCTTGAGGCGGGGTGGGGAGACCCAGTACTTC
CASSLRRGGETQYF
>TRBV28|many|TRBD1|TRBJ2-3
TGTGCCAGCAGTCCCAACAGGGGGCGCGTGGCAGATACGCAGTATTTT
CASSPNRGRVADTQYF
>TRBV29-1|once|TRBD2|TRBJ2-2
TGCAGCGTTGAACGCGGGGGGGCAAACACCGGGGAGCTGTTTTTT
CSVERGGANTGELFF
>TRBV19|.|TRBD2|TRBJ2-1
TGTGCCAGTAGTATTAGCGGGGCCCAGGAGGAGCAGTTCTTC
CASSISGAQEEQFF
>TRBV5-4|few|.|TRBJ1-1
TGTGCCAGCAGCGCTGGAGGCGGACAAGAGGCTTTCTTT
CASSAGGGQEAFF
>TRBV4-2|.|.|TRBJ2-3
TGTGCCAGCAGCCAAGACGATTCATTGGCAGATACGCAGTATTTT
CASSQDDSLADTQYF
>TRBV7-4|few|TRBD2|TRBJ2-5
TGTGCCAGCAGCCCACGCGTCATAGCGGGGGAAGAGACCCAGTACTTC
CASSPRVIAGEETQYF
>TRBV7-8|few|TRBD1|TRBJ2-1
TGTGCCAGCAGCTTTCCGGGACAGGGGGAAACCTACAATGAGCAGTTCTTC
CASSFPGQGETYNEQFF
>TRBV4-1|.|TRBD1|TRBJ1-4
TGCGCCAGCAGCCAAGGAACGACAGGGAATGAAAAACTGTTTTTT
CASSQGTTGNEKLFF
>TRBV6-6|.|.|TRBJ1-1
TGTGCCAGCAGTTACTCGAACAAGGGCTGGCCTGAAGCTTTCTTT
CASSYSNKGWPEAFF
>TRBV7-6|few|.|TRBJ2-7
TGTGCCAGCAGCTTAGCGCGGGGGCCCAGCTACGAGCAGTACTTC
CASSLARGPSYEQYF
>TRBV7-6|once|.|TRBJ2-1
TGTGCCAGCAGCTCCGCGAGGAGCTATGAGCAGTTCTTC
CASSSARSYEQFF
>TRBV15|.|TRBD2|TRBJ2-7
TGTGCCACCAGCACCCAAGAGGCGGGGGGGTCCTACGAGCAGTACTTC
CATSTQEAGGSYEQYF
>TRBV7-2|many|.|TRBJ1-1
TGTGCCAGCAGTCTCAGGGACGTGAACACTGAAGCTTTCTTT
CASSLRDVNTEAFF
>TRBV5-1|few|.|TRBJ1-1
TGCGCCAGCAGCTCGTCAGGGTCTGAAGCTTTCTTT
CASSSSGSEAFF
>TRBV7-6|.|.|TRBJ2-3
TGTGCCAGCGCCAACATTCTCACAGATACGCAGTATTTT
CASANILTDTQYF
>TRBV19|.|TRBD1|TRBJ1-1
TGTGCCAGTGAGACCGGGACAGTAGAATCCACTGAAGCTTTCTTT
CASETGTVESTEAFF
>TRBV5-6|.|.|TRBJ1-5
TGTGCCAGCAGCTCCGTGGGGATAGGTAGCAATCAGCCCCAGCATTTT
CASSSVGIGSNQPQHF
>TRBV6-5|.|.|TRBJ2-5
TGTGCCAGCAGTTACGTACAAGGGGGAATGTACCAAGAGACCCAGTACTTC
CASSYVQGGMYQETQYF
>TRBV7-9|few|TRBD2|TRBJ2-1
TGTGCCAGCAGCATAAAGCGGGGCCCGGGAGATGAGCAGTTCTTC
CASSIKRGPGDEQFF
>TRBV9|.|TRBD1|TRBJ2-2
TGTGCCAGCAGCGATGGAAACAGGGGAACGAACACCGGGGAGCTGTTTTTT
CASSDGNRGTNTGELFF
>TRBV20-1|.|.|TRBJ2-3
TGCAGTGCTAGAGAAAGGAGGGGCCGCACAGATACGCAGTATTTT
CSARERRGRTDTQYF
>TRBV3-1|.|.|TRBJ1-1
TGTGCCAGCAGCCAACGAGCGGGCAGTCTGCTCGAAGTGGCTTTCTTT
CASSQRAGSLLEVAFF
>TRBV7-9|many|.|TRBJ1-2
TGTGCCAGCAGCTTAGATCTGGCTGGGAATGGGGACTATGGCTACACCTTC
CASSLDLAGNGDYGYTF
>TRBV4-1|.|TRBD2|TRBJ2-2
TGCGCCAGCAGCCAAGATCCCACTAGCGGGGGGCCTGACGGGGAGCTGTTTTTT
CASSQDPTSGGPDGELFF
>TRBV12-3/TRBV12-4|many|.|TRBJ1-3
TGTGCCAGCAGTCCTTCTGGAAACACCATATATTTT
CASSPSGNTIYF
>TRBV6-1|.|.|TRBJ1-1
TGTGCCAGCAGTGTTTTCGGGGAGGGGACTGAAGCTTTCTTT
CASSVFGEGTEAFF
>TRBV29-1|many|.|TRBJ2-2
TGCAGCGTTGTTTCGGCAAACACCGGGGAGCTGTTTTTT
CSVVSANTGELFF
>TRBV7-8|many|TRBD1|TRBJ1-1
TGTGCCAGCAGGCCCCGGGACAGGAACACTGAAGCTTTCTTT
CASRPRDRNTEAFF
>TRBV20-1|.|.|TRBJ1-1
TGCAGTGCTAGTGCTGGGGCTGAAGCTTTCTTT
CSASAGAEAFF
>TRBV27|few|TRBD1|TRBJ2-1
TGTGCCAGCAGTTTACCAGGGGGCGTGATCGATGAGCAGTTCTTC
CASSLPGGVIDEQFF
>TRBV28|.|.|TRBJ1-5
TGTGCCAGCAGTTTGAGGGGGAAATATCAGCCCCAGCATTTT
CASSLRGKYQPQHF
>TRBV20-1|.|TRBD2|TRBJ2-3
TGCAGTGCTAGATTAGAGCTCTGGACTAGCGGGGGGGATAGCACAGATACGCAGTATTTT
CSARLELWTSGGDSTDTQYF
>TRBV7-6|few|.|TRBJ1-4
TGTGCCAGCAGGGGAAAGCAGCATAATGAAAAACTGTTTTTT
CASRGKQHNEKLFF
>TRBV19|.|.|TRBJ2-2
TGTGCCAGTATTCCTAAGGACGGATTATACACCGGGGAGCTGTTTTTT
CASIPKDGLYTGELFF
>TRBV6-1|few|TRBD2|TRBJ2-3
TGTGCCAGCGATATACTAGCGGGGAAGCCAGATACGCAGTATTTT
CASDILAGKPDTQYF
>TRBV4-2|.|.|TRBJ2-1
TGTGCCAGCAGCCATTTAGCGAGCTCCTACAATGAGCAGTTCTTC
CASSHLASSYNEQFF
>TRBV7-9|many|.|TRBJ1-1
TGTGCCAGCAGCCGGCGGGGAGGAACTGAAGCTTTCTTT
CASSRRGGTEAFF
>TRBV14|.|TRBD1|TRBJ2-1
TGTGCCAGCAGGGACAGGGAGTTTCCGCGGAGGTGGTTCTTC
CASRDREFPRRWFF